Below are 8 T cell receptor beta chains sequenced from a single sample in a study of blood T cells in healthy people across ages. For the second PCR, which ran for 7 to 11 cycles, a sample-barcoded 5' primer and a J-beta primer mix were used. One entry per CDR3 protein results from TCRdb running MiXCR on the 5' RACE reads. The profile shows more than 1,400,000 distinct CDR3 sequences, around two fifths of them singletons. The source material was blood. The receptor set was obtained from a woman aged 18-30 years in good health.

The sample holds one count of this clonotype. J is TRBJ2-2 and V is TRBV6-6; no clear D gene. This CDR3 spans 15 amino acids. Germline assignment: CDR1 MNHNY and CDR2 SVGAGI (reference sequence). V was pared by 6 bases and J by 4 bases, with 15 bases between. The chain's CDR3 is CASSKTRWGTGELFF. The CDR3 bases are TGTGCCAGCAGCAAAACGAGGTGGGGCACCGGGGAGCTGTTTTTT.

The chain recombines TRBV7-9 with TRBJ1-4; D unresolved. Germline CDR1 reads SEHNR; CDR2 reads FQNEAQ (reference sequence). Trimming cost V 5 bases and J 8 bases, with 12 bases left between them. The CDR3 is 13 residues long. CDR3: CASSRAGSEKLFF. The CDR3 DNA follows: TGTGCCAGCAGCAGGGCAGGCTCCGAAAAACTGTTTTTT.

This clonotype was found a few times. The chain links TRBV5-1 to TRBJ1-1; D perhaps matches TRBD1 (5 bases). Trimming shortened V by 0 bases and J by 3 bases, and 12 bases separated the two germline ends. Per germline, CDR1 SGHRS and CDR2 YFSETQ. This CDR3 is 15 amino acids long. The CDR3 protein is CASSLASWGDTEAFF. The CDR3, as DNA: TGCGCCAGCAGCTTGGCCTCGTGGGGGGACACTGAAGCTTTCTTT.

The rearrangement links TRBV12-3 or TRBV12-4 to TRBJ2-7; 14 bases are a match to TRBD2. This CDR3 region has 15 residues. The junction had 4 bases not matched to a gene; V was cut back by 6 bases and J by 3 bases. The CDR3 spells CASRRGLAGGYEQYF. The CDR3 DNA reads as TGTGCCAGCAGACGTGGACTAGCGGGGGGCTACGAGCAGTACTTC.

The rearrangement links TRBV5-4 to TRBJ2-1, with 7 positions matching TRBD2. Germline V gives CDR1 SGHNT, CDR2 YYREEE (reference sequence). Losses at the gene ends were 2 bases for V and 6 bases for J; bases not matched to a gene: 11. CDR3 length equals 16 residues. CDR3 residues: CASSFVGRPILNEQFF. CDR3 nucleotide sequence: TGTGCCAGCAGCTTTGTCGGGAGGCCTATTCTCAATGAGCAGTTCTTC.

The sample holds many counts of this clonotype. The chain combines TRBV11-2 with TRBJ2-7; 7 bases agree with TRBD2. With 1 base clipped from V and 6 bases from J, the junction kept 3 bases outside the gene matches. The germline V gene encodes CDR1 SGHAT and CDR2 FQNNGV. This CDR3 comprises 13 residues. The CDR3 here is CASSLGREGEQYF. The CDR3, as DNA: TGTGCCAGCAGCTTAGGCAGGGAGGGCGAGCAGTACTTC.

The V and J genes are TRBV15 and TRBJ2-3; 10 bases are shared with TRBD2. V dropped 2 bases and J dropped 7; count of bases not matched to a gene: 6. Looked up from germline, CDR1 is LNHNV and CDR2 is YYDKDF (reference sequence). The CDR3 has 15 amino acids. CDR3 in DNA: TGTGCCACCAGCAGACTAGCGGGGGACTCACATACGCAGTATTTT. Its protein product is CATSRLAGDSHTQYF.

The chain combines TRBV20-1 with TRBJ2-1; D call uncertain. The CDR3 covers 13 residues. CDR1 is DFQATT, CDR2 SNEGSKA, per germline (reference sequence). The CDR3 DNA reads TGCAGCTTATCCGGATTAGCTCGGGATGAGCAGTTCTTC. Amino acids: CSLSGLARDEQFF.